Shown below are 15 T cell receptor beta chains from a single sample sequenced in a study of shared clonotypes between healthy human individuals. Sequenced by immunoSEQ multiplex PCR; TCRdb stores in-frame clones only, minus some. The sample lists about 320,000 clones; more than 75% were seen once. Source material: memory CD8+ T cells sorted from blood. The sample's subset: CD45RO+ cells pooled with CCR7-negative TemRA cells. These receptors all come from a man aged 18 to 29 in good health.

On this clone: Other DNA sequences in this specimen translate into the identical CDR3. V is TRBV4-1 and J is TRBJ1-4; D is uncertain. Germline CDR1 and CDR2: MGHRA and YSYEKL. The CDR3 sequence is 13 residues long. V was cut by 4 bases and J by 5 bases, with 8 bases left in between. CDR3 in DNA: TGCGCCAGCAGCCTTTGGGCAAATGAAAAACTGTTTTTT. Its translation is CASSLWANEKLFF.

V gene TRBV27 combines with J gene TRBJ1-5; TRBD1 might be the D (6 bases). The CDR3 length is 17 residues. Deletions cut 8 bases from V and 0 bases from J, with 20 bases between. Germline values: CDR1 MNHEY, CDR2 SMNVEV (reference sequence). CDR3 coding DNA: TGTGCCAGCTCCCCCCGTGCCCAGGGGTATAGCAATCAGCCCCAGCATTTT. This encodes CASSPRAQGYSNQPQHF.

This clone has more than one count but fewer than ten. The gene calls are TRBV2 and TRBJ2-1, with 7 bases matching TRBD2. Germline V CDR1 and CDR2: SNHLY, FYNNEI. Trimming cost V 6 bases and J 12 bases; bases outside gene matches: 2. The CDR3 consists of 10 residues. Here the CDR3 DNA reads TGTGCCAGCAGCCGGGAGGCGCAGTTCTTC. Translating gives CASSREAQFF.

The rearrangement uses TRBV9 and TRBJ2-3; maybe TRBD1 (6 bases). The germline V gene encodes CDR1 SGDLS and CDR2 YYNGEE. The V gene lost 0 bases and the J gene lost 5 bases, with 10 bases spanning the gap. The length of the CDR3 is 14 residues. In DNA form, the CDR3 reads TGTGCCAGCAGCGTAGAGGGGGATAGAGATACGCAGTATTTT. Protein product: CASSVEGDRDTQYF.

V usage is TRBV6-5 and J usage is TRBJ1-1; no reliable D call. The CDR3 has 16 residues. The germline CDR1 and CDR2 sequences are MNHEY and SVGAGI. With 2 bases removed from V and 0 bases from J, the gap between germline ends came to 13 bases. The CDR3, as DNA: TGTGCCAGCAGTTACAGTCCCACCAAGGTGAACACTGAAGCTTTCTTT. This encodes CASSYSPTKVNTEAFF.

The CDR3 sequence is CASSPDSYQETQYF. CDR3 DNA: TGTGCCAGCAGCCCGGACAGTTACCAAGAGACCCAGTACTTC. The chain has TRBV7-9 and TRBJ2-5; D may be TRBD1 (6 bases). V lost 5 bases to trimming and J lost 0 bases, with 10 bases between them. The germline V gene encodes CDR1 SEHNR and CDR2 FQNEAQ (reference sequence). This CDR3 has 14 residues. Drawing the rest from reference TRBV7-9 and TRBJ2-5, the complete variable domain is DTGVSQNPRHKITKRGQNVTFRCDPISEHNRLYWYRQTLGQGPEFLTYFQNEAQLEKSRLLSDRFSAERPKGSFSTLEIQRTEQGDSAMYLCASSPDSYQETQYFGPGTRLLVL.

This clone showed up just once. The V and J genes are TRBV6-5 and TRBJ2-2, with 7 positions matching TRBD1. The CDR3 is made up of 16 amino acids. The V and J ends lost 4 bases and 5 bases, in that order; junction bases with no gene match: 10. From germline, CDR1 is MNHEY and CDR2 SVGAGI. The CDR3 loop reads CASSSEPGQITGELFF. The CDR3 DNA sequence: TGTGCCAGCAGTTCAGAACCGGGACAGATTACCGGGGAGCTGTTTTTT.

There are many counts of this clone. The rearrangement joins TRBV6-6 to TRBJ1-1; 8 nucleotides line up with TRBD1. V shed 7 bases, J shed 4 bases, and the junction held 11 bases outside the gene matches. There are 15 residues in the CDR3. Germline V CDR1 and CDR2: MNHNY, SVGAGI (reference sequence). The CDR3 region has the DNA TGTGCCAGCACGTTACCGCCGGACAGGGCCACTGAAGCTTTCTTT. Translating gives CASTLPPDRATEAFF.

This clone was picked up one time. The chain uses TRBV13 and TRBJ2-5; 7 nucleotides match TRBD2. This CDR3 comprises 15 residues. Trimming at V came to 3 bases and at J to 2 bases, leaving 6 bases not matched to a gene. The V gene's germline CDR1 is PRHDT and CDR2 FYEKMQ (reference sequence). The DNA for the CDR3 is TGTGCCAGCAGCTTCCGAAGGGACTATCAAGAGACCCAGTACTTC. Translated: CASSFRRDYQETQYF.

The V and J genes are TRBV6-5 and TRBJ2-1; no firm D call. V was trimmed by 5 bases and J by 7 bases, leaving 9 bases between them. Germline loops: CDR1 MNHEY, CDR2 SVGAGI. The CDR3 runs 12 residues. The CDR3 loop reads CASSRSINEQFF. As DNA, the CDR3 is TGTGCCAGCAGTCGTAGCATTAATGAGCAGTTCTTC.

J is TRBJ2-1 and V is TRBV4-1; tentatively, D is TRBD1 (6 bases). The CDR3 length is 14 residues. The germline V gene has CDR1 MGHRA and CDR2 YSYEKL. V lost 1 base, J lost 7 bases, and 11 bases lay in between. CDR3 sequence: CASSQVTGWNEQFF. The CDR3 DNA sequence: TGCGCCAGCAGCCAAGTTACAGGGTGGAATGAGCAGTTCTTC.

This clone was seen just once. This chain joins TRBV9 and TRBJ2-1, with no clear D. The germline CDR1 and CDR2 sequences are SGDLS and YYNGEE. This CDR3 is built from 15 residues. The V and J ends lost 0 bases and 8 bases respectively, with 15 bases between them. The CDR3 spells CASSVVGNLEDEQFF. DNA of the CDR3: TGTGCCAGCAGCGTAGTGGGCAACCTCGAGGATGAGCAGTTCTTC.

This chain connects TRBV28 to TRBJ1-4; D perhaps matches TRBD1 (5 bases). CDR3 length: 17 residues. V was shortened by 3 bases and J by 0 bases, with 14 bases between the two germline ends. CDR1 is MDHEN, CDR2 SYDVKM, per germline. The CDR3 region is CASSFLGGFATNEKLFF. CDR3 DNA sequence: TGTGCCAGCAGTTTCCTCGGGGGGTTTGCAACTAATGAAAAACTGTTTTTT. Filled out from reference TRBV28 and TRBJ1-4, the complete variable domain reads DVKVTQSSRYLVKRTGEKVFLECVQDMDHENMFWYRQDPGLGLRLIYFSYDVKMKEKGDIPEGYSVSREKKERFSLILESASTNQTSMYLCASSFLGGFATNEKLFFGSGTQLSVL.

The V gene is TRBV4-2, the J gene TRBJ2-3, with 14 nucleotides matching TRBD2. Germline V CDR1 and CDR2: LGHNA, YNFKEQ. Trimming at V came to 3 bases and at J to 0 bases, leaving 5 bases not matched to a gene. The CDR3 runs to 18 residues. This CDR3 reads CASSHGLAGGTSTDTQYF. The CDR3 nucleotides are TGTGCCAGCAGCCATGGACTAGCGGGGGGAACTAGCACAGATACGCAGTATTTT.

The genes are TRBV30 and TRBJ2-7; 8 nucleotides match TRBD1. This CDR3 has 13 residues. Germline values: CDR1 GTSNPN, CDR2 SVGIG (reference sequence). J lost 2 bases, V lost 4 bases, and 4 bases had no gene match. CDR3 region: CAWTGGVTYEQYF. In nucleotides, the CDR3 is TGTGCCTGGACAGGGGGCGTAACCTACGAGCAGTACTTC.